This T cell receptor beta chain came from a study of T cells in women clearing cervical HPV infection. Background on the study: Case blood was drawn a median approximately 21 weeks after lesion detection.

HPV was found by MY09/MY11 PCR and dot-blot genotyping. Assay used: immunoSEQ multiplex PCR; TCRdb lists only in-frame clones, some missing. Its clone listing holds 30,000 or so clones. Study findings and constraints: CIN3+ cases had significantly higher TCR richness than controls; evenness did not differ. Controls had more TRBV6-7 (0.16%) than cases (approximately 0.11%).

As regards this clone: Its matching antigen is unknown. Sequencing ends 3 residues short of the CDR3 end; the germline J gene provides the rest.

The CDR3 spans 17 residues. Germline CDR1 reads MGHRA; CDR2 reads YSYEKL. V dropped 1 base and J dropped 1; count of bases not matched to a gene: 8. The chain recombines TRBV4-1 with TRBJ2-3; 7 nucleotides agree with TRBD2. The origin of this receptor is a woman between 18 and 70 years old with a cervical HPV16 infection that either progressed to CIN3+ or cleared (not recorded which). The sequenced sample consisted of blood buffy coat. The CDR3 DNA, read in part, is TGCGCCAGCAGCCAAGTTGGTTTGAGCGGGGGCACAGATACG. It encodes CASSQVGLSGGTDT. The complete CDR3 reads CASSQVGLSGGTDTQYF.